These 13 T cell receptor beta chains came from one sample sequenced in a study of blood T cell repertoires in COVID-19. The method was immunoSEQ multiplex PCR; TCRdb's version includes in-frame clones alone and lacks a portion of them. The sample lists about 160,000 clones, over 90% occurring once. Source material: peripheral blood. Receptor source: an older woman with COVID-19, enrolled during active disease.

The V gene is TRBV12-3 or TRBV12-4, the J gene TRBJ2-2; TRBD1 might be the D (6 bases). The CDR3 is 13 residues long. V was clipped by 6 bases and J by 5 bases, with 10 bases between them. The CDR3: CASSLDRTGELFF. In nucleotides, the CDR3 is TGTGCCAGCAGCCTCGACAGGACCGGGGAGCTGTTTTTT.

The V gene is TRBV27, the J gene TRBJ2-3; 9 bases match TRBD1. Germline CDR1 MNHEY, CDR2 SMNVEV (reference sequence). There are 14 residues in the CDR3. V was pared by 5 bases and J by 8 bases, with 8 bases of the junction left unmatched. CDR3: CASSGQGRLGTQYF. The CDR3 DNA reads TGTGCCAGCAGTGGACAGGGGAGGTTGGGTACGCAGTATTTT.

This clone was observed once. The rearrangement links TRBV6-2 or TRBV6-3 to TRBJ2-5, with D perhaps TRBD1 or TRBD2 (5 bases each). The V end lost 6 bases, the J end lost 7 bases, and 15 bases lay between the germline ends. Germline assignment: CDR1 MNHEY and CDR2 SVGEGT. The CDR3 has 13 residues. CDR3: CASSRGLAGTQYF. As DNA, the CDR3 is TGTGCCAGCAGCCGGGGCTTAGCCGGGACCCAGTACTTC.

In DNA, the CDR3 is TGTGCCAGCAGCGAGCGGAGGGGTCAGCCCCAGCATTTT. Protein: CASSERRGQPQHF. The chain joins TRBV7-2 to TRBJ1-5; D is possibly TRBD1 (5 bases). The CDR3 is 13 residues long. Trimming cost V 5 bases and J 6 bases, with 11 bases left between them. Germline lookup yields CDR1 SGHTA and CDR2 FQGNSA.

The chain carries TRBV14 and TRBJ1-2, with TRBD1 matching 8 bases. Germline V CDR1 and CDR2: SGHDN, FVKESK. V was clipped by 0 bases and J by 2 bases; unmatched bases: 11. The CDR3 has 18 residues. The CDR3 DNA sequence: TGTGCCAGCAGCCAAGATCCCGGGACAGGCCCGCGGAACTATGGCTACACCTTC. Amino acids: CASSQDPGTGPRNYGYTF.

The chain links TRBV27 to TRBJ1-1; D not certain. Germline CDR1 is MNHEY and CDR2 is SMNVEV (reference sequence). The ends were cut back, 5 bases at V and 10 bases at J, with 11 bases in the middle. The CDR3 loop spans 11 amino acids. The CDR3 protein is CASSDRHRAFF. The CDR3 DNA reads TGTGCCAGCAGTGACCGACACAGAGCTTTCTTT.

In the case of this clone: Relative to the germline gene, one junction end is altered; a read error may explain this. This chain uses TRBV5-1 with TRBJ2-6, with 8 bases lining up with TRBD2. Germline CDR1 reads SGHRS; CDR2 reads YFSETQ. The CDR3 has 16 residues. CDR3 sequence (DNA): TGCGCCCGCAGCTTGGCCGGGGGGGCGGGGGCCAACGTCCTGACTTTC. Translated: CARSLAGGAGANVLTF.

The J gene is TRBJ2-3, the V gene TRBV3-1 (or the pseudogene TRBV3-2), with 10 nucleotides matching TRBD2. The CDR3 is 16 residues long. The germline V gene has CDR1 LGHDT and CDR2 YNNKEL (reference sequence). V lost 4 bases and J lost 5; bases outside the gene matches: 9. The CDR3 nucleotides read TGTGCCAGCAGCCGTCCAGCGGGGGGGGGTGGAGATACGCAGTATTTT. Encoded protein: CASSRPAGGGGDTQYF.

The rearrangement joins TRBV5-1 to TRBJ2-7; 7 bases are a match to TRBD1. Germline loops: CDR1 SGHRS, CDR2 YFSETQ. V lost 5 bases, J lost 7 bases, and 15 bases stayed unmatched. The CDR3 is 15 amino acids. The CDR3 region is CASRQTGDRWNEQYF. Here the CDR3 DNA reads TGCGCCAGCAGACAAACAGGGGACCGGTGGAATGAGCAGTACTTC.

This chain links TRBV29-1 with TRBJ2-7, with TRBD2 matching 11 bases. After removal of 3 bases from V and 5 bases from J, the junction contained 21 bases not matched to a gene. CDR1 SQVTM and CDR2 ANQGSEA come from the germline V gene. The CDR3 is 19 residues long. The CDR3 nucleotides are TGCAGCGTTGACTTAGGGAATAGCGGGGGGGCCCGGTCCTTCAACGAGCAGTACTTC. It codes for CSVDLGNSGGARSFNEQYF.

The J gene is TRBJ1-2, the V gene TRBV6-5; 7 bases align to TRBD1. Unmatched junction bases numbered 12, after V lost 0 bases and J lost 8 bases. Looked up from germline, CDR1 is MNHEY and CDR2 is SVGAGI. The CDR3 runs 16 residues. The CDR3 sequence is CASSYSRTGVVGGYTF. The CDR3 nucleotides read TGTGCCAGCAGTTACTCCCGCACAGGGGTTGTTGGAGGCTACACCTTC.

V is TRBV19 and J is TRBJ1-4, with D uncertain. CDR1 is LNHDA and CDR2 is SQIVND in the germline V gene (reference sequence). CDR3 length: 15 amino acids. Trimming removed 3 bases from V and 7 bases from J, with 15 bases in between. CDR3 DNA: TGTGCCAGTAGTATCGGGCGGGGAGCCGGTGAAAAACTGTTTTTT. It codes for CASSIGRGAGEKLFF. The entire variable domain, with the rest obtained from reference TRBV19 and TRBJ1-4, is as follows: DGGITQSPKYLFRKEGQNVTLSCEQNLNHDAMYWYRQDPGQGLRLIYYSQIVNDFQKGDIAEGYSVSREKKESFPLTVTSAQKNPTAFYLCASSIGRGAGEKLFFGSGTQLSVL.

The V gene is TRBV7-9, the J gene TRBJ2-2; 7 bases map to TRBD2. The V gene's germline CDR1 is SEHNR and CDR2 FQNEAQ (reference sequence). Losses at the gene ends were 6 bases for V and 5 bases for J; bases not matched to a gene: 9. The CDR3 runs to 15 residues. The CDR3 is CASRAGPARTGELFF. CDR3 bases: TGTGCCAGCAGAGCGGGACCCGCGAGGACCGGGGAGCTGTTTTTT.